This T cell receptor (beta chain) appears in the sequencing data of a study of cytomegalovirus exposure and HLA in healthy donors. The germline CDR1 and CDR2 sequences are SNHLY and FYNNEI. Trimming pared 5 bases from V and 2 bases from J, leaving 13 bases between. The CDR3 spans 15 residues. Points from the study as a whole: Highly shared variants forming one cluster were likely a sequencing artifact.

Comment on this clone: The antigen is not known.

Vbeta (60) and Jbeta (13) primers were used in the PCR. TCRdb's table, derived via immunoSEQ multiplex PCR, lists solely in-frame clones and lacks some. The sample yields 210,000 or so clones, less than 85% seen once. Material for sequencing was PBMCs. The TCR originated in a man aged 18 to 30 in good health and CMV-seronegative. The gene calls are TRBV2 and TRBJ2-1; D might be TRBD2 (6 bases). The CDR3 bases are TGTGCCAGCAGTTTGAGGGAGGCCCCCTACAATGAGCAGTTCTTC. Translating gives CASSLREAPYNEQFF.